Given below is one T cell receptor (beta chain) in context. Its antigen is as yet unknown. The table came from immunoSEQ multiplex PCR; TCRdb's copy has only in-frame clones and leaves some out. The sample records tens of thousands of clones, over 60% being singletons. This CDR3 contains 13 residues. Germline-derived CDR1 and CDR2 are SGHTA and FQGNSA. The V gene lost 5 bases and the J gene lost 5 bases, with 12 bases spanning the gap. The sample originates from a study of T cell responses to AZD1222 COVID-19 vaccine. Regarding the study as a whole: Repertoires in all cases were sampled only once the peak T cell response had passed. Nearly half of spike-specific TCRs reportedly target unmutated variant regions.

The sequenced sample was peripheral blood, obtained on day 0 of AZD1222 vaccination. The rearrangement joins TRBV7-2 to TRBJ2-5, with a weak D call TRBD2 (5 bases). The receptor was derived from an adult in good health. As DNA, the CDR3 is TGTGCCAGCAGCCCCGGGCGGACTGAGACCCAGTACTTC. It yields the protein CASSPGRTETQYF.